The rows below give T cell receptor beta chains drawn from one sample of a study of control samples from healthy donors and cancer patients. Assay: immunoSEQ multiplex PCR; the TCRdb copy retains only in-frame clones and omits some. The sample holds 60,000 to 75,000 clones, about 80% seen once. What was sequenced was blood. All receptors come from a man in his fifties or sixties in good health. Both conserved end residues are part of each CDR3. Fields, in order: J gene, V gene, D gene, clone size, CDR3 DNA, CDR3 protein. The D gene is left open where the match is weak. A clone size is listed for some rows: how often the clone was seen (once, few, many), or a class if it is expanded.

>TRBJ2-3|TRBV6-2/TRBV6-3|.|.
TGTGCCAGCAGTTACTCTCAGGCGGGACGACACACAGATACGCAGTATTTT
CASSYSQAGRHTDTQYF
>TRBJ2-3|TRBV28|TRBD2|.
TGTGCCAGCAGTCGACGCGGGGGGAGGACAGATACGCAGTATTTT
CASSRRGGRTDTQYF
>TRBJ2-1|TRBV11-3|.|.
TGTGCCAGCAGTGACGGGGGTGGTAATGAGCAGTTCTTC
CASSDGGGNEQFF
>TRBJ1-2|TRBV27|.|.
TGTGCCAGCAGCTTGACAGCTAACTATGGCTACACCTTC
CASSLTANYGYTF
>TRBJ2-2|TRBV6-4|.|.
TGTGCCAGCAGCGAGAGGACACCACAGGGAGGCGGGGAGCTGTTTTTT
CASSERTPQGGGELFF
>TRBJ1-2|TRBV4-3|.|once
TGCGCCAGCAGCGGAGGGCTGGGGAGCTATGGCTACACCTTC
CASSGGLGSYGYTF
>TRBJ1-3|TRBV28|.|.
TGTGCCAGCAATAGCCTGAGGGGTGGAAACACCATATATTTT
CASNSLRGGNTIYF
>TRBJ1-2|TRBV4-3|.|once
TGCGCCAGCAGCCAAGTTAAGGGGGGCGACTATGGCTACACCTTC
CASSQVKGGDYGYTF
>TRBJ1-2|TRBV7-9|.|few
TGTGCCAGCAGGGAAAATCAGGGGTATGGCTACACCTTC
CASRENQGYGYTF
>TRBJ2-1|TRBV11-2|TRBD2|.
TGTGCCAGCATCCGGCAGGGAGGGGTTGAGCAGTTCTTC
CASIRQGGVEQFF
>TRBJ2-1|TRBV2|TRBD2|.
TGTGCCAGCAGTGAGGTCCTAGCGGGGGTGGAGCAGTTCTTC
CASSEVLAGVEQFF
>TRBJ2-1|TRBV10-3|TRBD1|once
TGTGCCATCAAGAGACAGGGGGCTTACAATGAGCAGTTCTTC
CAIKRQGAYNEQFF
>TRBJ2-4|TRBV5-6|.|.
TGTGCCAGCAGCCCACTTAAGACGGGGGTAGCCAAAAACATTCAGTACTTC
CASSPLKTGVAKNIQYF
>TRBJ2-7|TRBV11-2|.|.
TGTGCCAGCAGCTTAGGAACAGGGCGTTACGAGCAGTACTTC
CASSLGTGRYEQYF